These T cell receptor beta chains were read from a single sample in a study of T cell responses to AZD1222 COVID-19 vaccine. Clones were sequenced by immunoSEQ multiplex PCR, and TCRdb holds only the in-frame ones, with some missing. The top ten hold 4% to 4.5% of the sample, which has about 100,000 clones, 87% seen once. Sequenced material: peripheral blood, taken on day 0 of MenACWY control vaccination. The receptor source for this set is an adult in good health. The CDR3 runs from the conserved cysteine through the conserved F or W. A D gene is named only where the DNA matches it firmly. Clone size is not always given. Where it is, it says once, few, many or a class for expanded clones.

TRBV10-3,NA,TRBJ2-3,NA,TGTGCCATCAGTGACCTCCTAGCGACGCCCACAGATACGCAGTATTTT,CAISDLLATPTDTQYF
TRBV6-5,NA,TRBJ1-1,TRBD1,TGTGCCAGCACCTATTCGACAGGGGCGCAAACTGAAGCTTTCTTT,CASTYSTGAQTEAFF
TRBV6-2/TRBV6-3,NA,TRBJ2-7,TRBD1,TGTGCCAGCAGTTACAGGACAGGGGTCGGTTCCTACGAGCAGTACTTC,CASSYRTGVGSYEQYF
TRBV6-5,NA,TRBJ1-2,TRBD1,TGTGCCAGCAGTCGGACAGGGCCCTATGGCTACACCTTC,CASSRTGPYGYTF
TRBV30,NA,TRBJ1-4,NA,TGTGCCTGGACCGGGCGGGGGGCAACTAATGAAAAACTGTTTTTT,CAWTGRGATNEKLFF
TRBV6-2/TRBV6-3,NA,TRBJ2-6,TRBD2,TGTGCCAGCAGTTACCCGGGACTAGGTACGGTGTCCGTCCTGACTTTC,CASSYPGLGTVSVLTF
TRBV2,few,TRBJ1-2,NA,TGTGCCAGCAGTTCACAGGGAGGAGAATATGGCTACACCTTC,CASSSQGGEYGYTF
TRBV13,NA,TRBJ2-3,TRBD2,TGTGCCAGCAGCTTGGGGACTAGCGGCTTCACAGATACGCAGTATTTT,CASSLGTSGFTDTQYF
TRBV18,NA,TRBJ2-2,NA,TGTGCCAGCTCACCACTGCGGAACACCGGGGAGCTGTTTTTT,CASSPLRNTGELFF
TRBV4-3,NA,TRBJ2-7,NA,TGCGCCAGCAGCCAAGATCTAAGATACTACGAGCAGTACTTC,CASSQDLRYYEQYF
TRBV19,NA,TRBJ1-1,NA,TGTGCCAGTGAATCACAGGGCCCTGAAGCTTTCTTT,CASESQGPEAFF
TRBV16,NA,TRBJ1-2,NA,TGTGCCAGCAGCCAATCGCCACAGAGAAACTATGGCTACACCTTC,CASSQSPQRNYGYTF
TRBV28,NA,TRBJ2-1,NA,TGTGCCAGCAGTTTCCCCGGACTGAATGAGCAGTTCTTC,CASSFPGLNEQFF
TRBV7-3,NA,TRBJ1-6,NA,TGTGCCAGCAGCGCCAACGGGGGCAGCAATTCACCCCTCCACTTT,CASSANGGSNSPLHF
TRBV7-8,NA,TRBJ2-7,NA,TGTGCCAGCAGCTTAGGACACCACACCTACGAGCAGTACTTC,CASSLGHHTYEQYF
TRBV7-2,few,TRBJ1-6,NA,TGTGCCAGCAGCTTAGTGGTTCGGATCTATAATTCACCCCTCCACTTT,CASSLVVRIYNSPLHF
TRBV3-1/TRBV3-2,once,TRBJ2-5,NA,TGTGCCAGCAGCCGACAGTTACAAGAGACCCAGTACTTC,CASSRQLQETQYF
TRBV25-1,NA,TRBJ1-2,TRBD1,TGTGCCAGCAACCCGGGACAGGGGTATGCAAACTATGGCTACACCTTC,CASNPGQGYANYGYTF
TRBV10-3,NA,TRBJ2-2,TRBD1,TGTGCCATCAAGGACAGGGTTAACACCGGGGAGCTGTTTTTT,CAIKDRVNTGELFF
TRBV5-1,NA,TRBJ1-5,NA,TGCGCCAGCAGCTTGGACTCGGGAGTACATCAGCCCCAGCATTTT,CASSLDSGVHQPQHF